The 30 T cell receptor beta chains given below trace back to one sample, sequenced in a study of molecular identifiers for immune sequencing clone quantification (dated by TCRdb to 2016 to 2019). Library prep was done by PCR. TCRdb names Illumina HiSeq 4000 as the instrument used. In-frame beta chains were kept once TCRdb had trimmed the public reads at Q25 with fastp and called clones with MiXCR. Duplicate CDR3 protein sequences are folded into a single record with the most common DNA and genes. The sample has about 640,000 distinct CDR3 sequences on record, roughly 21% of them singletons. The ten biggest clones cover about 0.9% of the sample. The sample was naive CD8+ T cells from blood, with Jurkat cell RNA spiked in. The sample's cell subset or site, from its label and the paper: FACS-sorted CD8+CD4-CCR7+CD45RA+ naive T cells. The receptors shown here come from a human donor in good health. Some libraries in this study had Jurkat cell RNA spiked in.

This clonotype was seen a few times. This rearrangement joins TRBV7-2 to TRBJ2-1, with 8 bases that match TRBD2. The V segment lost 4 bases and the J segment 3 bases; nucleotides outside the gene matches: 8. This CDR3 is 16 amino acids long. Germline loops: CDR1 SGHTA, CDR2 FQGNSA. In DNA, the CDR3 is TGTGCCAGCAGCTCGGGGGGGGGGGTGGGCTACAATGAGCAGTTCTTC. Encoded protein: CASSSGGGVGYNEQFF.

In this sample, this clonotype turned up many times. Written as DNA, the CDR3 is TGTGCCAGCAGCTTTACGGGGCAGGTAGATACGCAGTATTTT. Translated, it gives CASSFTGQVDTQYF. The V call is TRBV7-9, the J call TRBJ2-3; D may be TRBD1 or TRBD2 (5 bases each). The CDR3 is 14 amino acids. CDR1 is SEHNR and CDR2 is FQNEAQ in the germline V gene (reference sequence). Trimming took off 3 bases at V and 5 bases at J, with 12 bases between the two ends.

This clonotype was found many times. The rearrangement joins TRBV24-1 to TRBJ2-6, with TRBD1 identical over 7 bases. With 4 bases clipped from V and 0 bases from J, the junction kept 8 bases outside the gene matches. CDR1 KGHDR and CDR2 SFDVKD come from the germline V gene. CDR3 length: 18 residues. CDR3: CATSDGQVPASGANVLTF. In DNA, the CDR3 is TGTGCCACCAGTGACGGACAGGTCCCGGCCTCTGGGGCCAACGTCCTGACTTTC.

The sample holds many counts of this clonotype. This chain connects TRBV4-3 to TRBJ2-7; D is perhaps TRBD1 (6 bases). This CDR3 comprises 16 residues. CDR1 is LGHNA and CDR2 is YSLEER in the germline V gene. V was shortened by 0 bases and J by 2 bases, with 14 bases between the two germline ends. The CDR3 DNA is TGCGCCAGCAGCCAAGATCTCACAGGGATAACCTACGAGCAGTACTTC. Translation gives CASSQDLTGITYEQYF.

A note on this clonotype: One base away lies a much larger clone, so this may be a sequencing read error. The V call is TRBV10-3, the J call TRBJ2-7; the D is unclear. Trimming removed 7 bases from V and 2 bases from J, with 12 bases in between. The germline V gene encodes CDR1 ENHRY and CDR2 SYGVKD. This CDR3 region has 13 residues. The CDR3 loop is CAITRNAAYEQYF. CDR3 nucleotide sequence: TGTGCCATCACCAGGAACGCCGCCTACGAGCAGTACTTC.

In the case of this clonotype: A much larger clone lies one base from this, so it may be a read error. This chain links TRBV4-3 with TRBJ1-1; D perhaps matches TRBD1 (6 bases). This CDR3 region has 15 residues. The ends were cut back, 2 bases at V and 0 bases at J, with 10 bases in the middle. The germline V gene encodes CDR1 LGHNA and CDR2 YSLEER. This CDR3 is CASSQYGGLNTEAFF. CDR3 nucleotides: TGCGCCAGCAGCCAATATGGGGGGCTGAACACTGAAGCTTTCTTT.

Remarks on this clonotype: With a much larger clone just one base away, this may be a read error. V is TRBV7-6 and J is TRBJ2-4, with 9 bases fitting TRBD1. Trimming removed 5 bases from V and 2 bases from J; junction bases left unmatched: 4. The CDR3 contains 15 residues. From germline, CDR1 is SGHVS and CDR2 FNYEAQ. The CDR3: CASSLGQGTKNIQYF. The DNA of the CDR3 is TGTGCCAGCAGCCTGGGACAGGGCACCAAAAACATTCAGTACTTC. Drawing the rest from reference TRBV7-6 and TRBJ2-4, the complete variable domain is GAGVSQSPRYKVTKRGQDVALRCDPISGHVSLYWYRQALGQGPEFLTYFNYEAQQDKSGLPNDRFSAERPEGSISTLTIQRTEQRDSAMYRCASSLGQGTKNIQYFGAGTRLSVL.

The chain carries TRBV27 and TRBJ1-1; 9 bases line up with TRBD1. CDR3 length: 18 amino acids. V was pared by 5 bases and J by 3 bases, with 16 bases of the junction left unmatched. The germline CDR1 and CDR2 sequences are MNHEY and SMNVEV (reference sequence). CDR3 in amino acids: CASSPLPLQGAQDTEAFF. CDR3 sequence (DNA): TGTGCCAGCAGTCCACTCCCCTTACAGGGGGCGCAGGACACTGAAGCTTTCTTT.

Concerning this clonotype itself: It is likely a read error, because the conserved phenylalanine at the end of the CDR3 is missing. The V gene is TRBV5-1, the J gene TRBJ2-7; 11 bases agree with TRBD2. Trimming cost V 4 bases and J 0 bases; bases outside gene matches: 3. This CDR3 region has 15 residues. Germline V lookup: CDR1 SGHRS, CDR2 YFSETQ. The chain's CDR3 is CASSQLAGVSYEQYL. The DNA for the CDR3 is TGCGCCAGCAGCCAACTAGCGGGGGTCTCCTACGAGCAGTACCTC.

Concerning this clonotype: This could be a read error, since a much larger clone is one nucleotide away. The CDR3 does not end in the conserved phenylalanine or tryptophan, so this is likely a read error. CDR3 bases: TGCAGCGTTGCCGGACAGGGGGCTCGTAACGAGCAGTACTCC. It is translated as CSVAGQGARNEQYS. The chain uses TRBV29-1 and TRBJ2-7; 11 positions match TRBD1. The CDR3 is 14 residues long. CDR1 is SQVTM and CDR2 is ANQGSEA in the germline V gene. Unmatched junction bases numbered 7, after V lost 4 bases and J lost 5 bases.

About this clonotype: A much bigger clone sits one base away, suggesting this may be a read error. This chain links TRBV20-1 with TRBJ2-1; the D gene is possibly TRBD2 (6 bases). The germline CDR1 and CDR2 sequences are DFQATT and SNEGSKA (reference sequence). V gave up 4 bases and J gave up 6 bases, with 22 bases separating them. CDR3 length: 16 amino acids. The CDR3 DNA reads as TGCAGTGCTAACCGGGAGAATCTTAGGATCATCAATGAGCAGTTCTTC. This translates into CSANRENLRIINEQFF.

Concerning this clonotype itself: The junction departs from the called germline gene at one end, perhaps through a read error. This chain uses TRBV4-3 with TRBJ2-7; possibly TRBD1 or TRBD2 for D (5 bases each). Germline CDR1 reads LGHNA; CDR2 reads YSLEER. CDR3 length equals 14 residues. CDR3 sequence (DNA): TGCGCCAGCAGCCAAGACTGGGGGACCTACGAGCAGCACTTC. Amino acids: CASSQDWGTYEQHF.

This clonotype was recorded at least ten times. The chain is built from TRBV19 and TRBJ2-5, with 11 bases identical to TRBD1. Unmatched junction bases numbered 7, after V lost 6 bases and J lost 4 bases. This CDR3 is 15 amino acids long. CDR1 LNHDA and CDR2 SQIVND come from the germline V gene (reference sequence). CDR3 in amino acids: CASRTGTGGRETQYF. DNA of the CDR3: TGTGCCAGTAGAACCGGGACAGGGGGGAGAGAGACCCAGTACTTC.

Turning to this clonotype: A read error is possible here, since a much larger clone lies one base away. The J gene is TRBJ2-3, the V gene TRBV15; possibly TRBD2 for D (6 bases). This CDR3 comprises 15 residues. Germline V lookup: CDR1 LNHNV, CDR2 YYDKDF (reference sequence). DNA of the CDR3: TGTGTCACCAGCAACGGTCGCGGGACCACAGATACGCAGTATTTT. This gives the protein CVTSNGRGTTDTQYF.

J is TRBJ2-2 and V is TRBV4-2; D remains ambiguous. Germline loops: CDR1 LGHNA, CDR2 YNFKEQ. There are 16 residues in the CDR3. V was pared by 0 bases and J by 7 bases, with 15 bases between. DNA for the CDR3: TGTGCCAGCAGCCAAGATCTAATTCTAGAGAGCGGGGAGCTGTTTTTT. The encoded protein is CASSQDLILESGELFF.

Turning to this clonotype: This may be a read error, as it is one base from a much larger clone. The genes are TRBV7-2 and TRBJ2-7; D perhaps matches TRBD1 (7 bases). The CDR3 has 14 amino acids. Germline V lookup: CDR1 SGHTA, CDR2 FQGNSA. CDR3 protein: CASNLPGGHYEQYF. Here the CDR3 DNA reads TGTGCCAGCAACTTACCAGGGGGGCACTACGAGCAGTACTTC.

In regard to this clonotype: A much more abundant neighbour one base away suggests this may be a read error. V gene TRBV13 combines with J gene TRBJ2-5; no clear D. Germline CDR1 and CDR2: PRHDT and FYEKMQ (reference sequence). This CDR3 has 15 amino acids. Trimming pared 4 bases from V and 3 bases from J, leaving 15 bases between. The CDR3 protein is CASSSLRSTKETQYF. CDR3 bases: TGTGCCAGCAGCTCGCTCCGGTCAACTAAAGAGACCCAGTACTTC.

For this clonotype: This clone may be a read error of a much larger clone one base away. V and J are TRBV11-2 and TRBJ1-1; D perhaps matches TRBD1 (5 bases). The germline V gene has CDR1 SGHAT and CDR2 FQNNGV. The V end was cut by 8 bases, the J end by 4 bases, with 20 bases between. The CDR3 covers 15 residues. The CDR3 DNA reads as TGTGCCAGCGAGCAGCATTCGGGGCGCGGCACTGAAGCTTTCTTT. It specifies CASEQHSGRGTEAFF.

The sample holds many counts of this clonotype. CDR3 sequence (DNA): TGTGCCAGCAGTTTGGGGCTTGGTACCTCCTATGGCTACACCTTC. Encoded protein: CASSLGLGTSYGYTF. The V call is TRBV27, the J call TRBJ1-2; TRBD1 might be the D (5 bases). The CDR3 extends over 15 amino acids. CDR1 is MNHEY and CDR2 is SMNVEV in the germline V gene (reference sequence). V lost 3 bases to trimming and J lost 4 bases, with 15 bases between them.

This clonotype was recorded once. A much larger clone is a single base away; this may be a read error. The chain employs TRBV4-1 and TRBJ2-1; a weak D match, TRBD2 (5 bases). Looked up from germline, CDR1 is MGHRA and CDR2 is YSYEKL. The CDR3 is made up of 13 amino acids. The germline V and J ends were trimmed by 2 bases and 7 bases, with 9 bases remaining between them. The CDR3 protein is CASSQYSGNEQFF. Written as DNA, the CDR3 is TGCGCCAGCAGCCAATATTCGGGGAATGAGCAGTTCTTC.

This clonotype was counted between two and nine times. The V gene is TRBV5-6, the J gene TRBJ1-3; TRBD1 is a possible D gene (6 bases). The CDR3 runs 16 residues. V lost 5 bases and J 0 bases, leaving 15 bases between the germline ends. Germline CDR1 reads SGHDT; CDR2 reads YYEEEE. The CDR3 coding sequence is TGTGCCAGCAGATTCCAGACACAGGGCTCTGGAAACACCATATATTTT. Residues: CASRFQTQGSGNTIYF.

V gene TRBV6-1 combines with J gene TRBJ2-1; no clear D gene. This CDR3 region has 14 residues. Germline loops: CDR1 MNHNS, CDR2 SASEGT. V was clipped by 2 bases and J by 0 bases, with 5 bases between them. CDR3 nucleotides: TGTGCCAGCAGTGAAATGAGCTCCTACAATGAGCAGTTCTTC. The encoded protein is CASSEMSSYNEQFF.

In this sample, this clonotype turned up many times. The rearrangement links TRBV12-3 or TRBV12-4 to TRBJ1-2; D uncertain. The CDR3 spans 13 residues. Trimming shortened V by 1 base and J by 8 bases, and 11 bases separated the two germline ends. The CDR3 loop reads CASSLDILVGYTF. As DNA, the CDR3 is TGTGCCAGCAGTTTAGACATCCTAGTCGGCTACACCTTC.

This clonotype was recorded a few times. This chain's CDR3 is CASSYSAQGRWTEAFF. The CDR3 nucleotides are TGTGCCAGCAGTTACTCGGCTCAGGGGCGCTGGACTGAAGCTTTCTTT. The chain combines TRBV6-5 with TRBJ1-1, with a weak D call TRBD1 (6 bases). The CDR3 consists of 16 residues. With 0 bases removed from V and 5 bases from J, the gap between germline ends came to 16 bases. Germline V gene sequence: CDR1 MNHEY, CDR2 SVGAGI.

This clonotype occurred many times. CDR3 coding DNA: TGTGCCAGCAGTACCCCCGACAGGAGGAACACTGAAGCTTTCTTT. This gives the protein CASSTPDRRNTEAFF. The chain recombines TRBV12-3 or TRBV12-4 with TRBJ1-1, with D perhaps matching TRBD1 (6 bases). The CDR3 is 15 residues long. V was pared by 5 bases and J by 1 base, with 14 bases between.

This clonotype has a count of ten or more. V and J are TRBV27 and TRBJ2-7; D is uncertain. Germline-derived CDR1 and CDR2 are MNHEY and SMNVEV (reference sequence). Trimming removed 8 bases from V and 7 bases from J, with 24 bases in between. The CDR3 runs 15 residues. CDR3 protein: CASVLRPGPNLEQYF. The DNA for the CDR3 is TGTGCCAGCGTCCTACGACCGGGCCCCAATTTGGAGCAGTACTTC.

This clonotype showed up many times. The DNA of the CDR3 is TGTGCTAGTGCCCCCGGCCCTGAAGCTTTCTTT. Translating gives CASAPGPEAFF. This sequence joins TRBV12-5 and TRBJ1-1; no clear D. The V and J ends lost 7 bases and 6 bases respectively, with 9 bases between them. The germline V gene has CDR1 LGHNT and CDR2 FRNRAP. The CDR3 totals 11 residues.

This clonotype occurred many times. The chain is built from TRBV30 and TRBJ2-7, with D possibly TRBD1 on 6 matching bases. V lost 4 bases to trimming and J lost 0 bases, with 13 bases between them. The CDR3 runs 14 residues. CDR1 GTSNPN and CDR2 SVGIG come from the germline V gene (reference sequence). Here the CDR3 DNA reads TGTGCCTGGACCGACAGGTACAACTCCTACGAGCAGTACTTC. Translated, it gives CAWTDRYNSYEQYF.

This clonotype was seen more than once but under ten times. The chain has TRBV14 and TRBJ1-2, with D unresolved. V lost 4 bases and J lost 3, with 15 bases in between. This CDR3 spans 15 amino acids. CDR1 is SGHDN and CDR2 is FVKESK in the germline V gene. CDR3 amino acids: CASSLGSTDHYGYTF. Here the CDR3 DNA reads TGTGCCAGCAGCCTTGGATCTACGGACCACTATGGCTACACCTTC. Variable domain in full (rest from reference TRBV14 and TRBJ1-2): EAGVTQFPSHSVIEKGQTVTLRCDPISGHDNLYWYRRVMGKEIKFLLHFVKESKQDESGMPNNRFLAERTGGTYSTLKVQPAELEDSGVYFCASSLGSTDHYGYTFGSGTRLTVV.

V usage is TRBV7-2 and J usage is TRBJ2-7; 12 bases line up with TRBD2. Trimming removed 1 base from V and 4 bases from J; junction bases left unmatched: 2. This CDR3 contains 15 residues. In germline, CDR1 is SGHTA, CDR2 FQGNSA. CDR3 DNA: TGTGCCAGCAGCTTAGGGACTAGCGGGGTATACGAGCAGTACTTC. Its protein product is CASSLGTSGVYEQYF.